This T cell receptor (beta chain) stems from a study of shared clonotypes between healthy human individuals. The study's findings and limits: Sampling was confined to blood; repertoires within tissues likely differ. Owing to a small donor count, the genetic and exposure-history diversity represented was limited.

In unsorted samples, genomic DNA was obtained using around 100 million PBMCs. The authors ran the assay at deep level. Generated by immunoSEQ multiplex PCR, the TCRdb table keeps only in-frame clones and is missing some. The profile shows roughly 500,000 clones, around 75% of them singletons. Concerning this clone: Its antigen is not known.

V was cut by 7 bases and J by 3 bases, with 7 bases left in between. Per the germline V gene, CDR1 is LNHDA and CDR2 is SQIVND (reference sequence). This CDR3 has 11 amino acids. This TCR was sampled from a woman aged 40 to 50 in good health. Some clones in this sample may be carry-over from other donors' samples. The source material was PBMCs. The chain has TRBV19 and TRBJ2-7; TRBD1 might be the D (6 bases). This chain's CDR3 is CASKDSYEQYF. The CDR3 coding sequence is TGTGCCAGTAAGGACAGCTACGAGCAGTACTTC.